Presented here are 2 T cell receptor beta chains from one specimen sequenced in a study of beta chain features in type 1 diabetes. Expressed TCRB transcripts were sequenced because the entire RNA isolate underwent reverse transcription. Data came from immunoSEQ multiplex PCR; TCRdb stores just in-frame clones and leaves some out. In the table there are approximately 330,000 clones, 11% of which are singletons. The source material was naive CD4+ T cells from blood. Source of these receptors: a woman aged 25 to 45 in good health.

The chain couples TRBV19 to TRBJ2-7; unclear D gene. V was clipped by 5 bases and J by 2 bases, with 10 bases between them. The CDR3 sequence is 13 residues long. Per the germline V gene, CDR1 is LNHDA and CDR2 is SQIVND (reference sequence). The CDR3 nucleotides read TGTGCCAGTAGTCTGGGCCGAACCTACGAGCAGTACTTC. Protein: CASSLGRTYEQYF.

The rearrangement links TRBV7-2 to TRBJ2-7; D is perhaps TRBD1 (6 bases). Germline CDR1 and CDR2: SGHTA and FQGNSA. The ends were cut back, 7 bases at V and 1 base at J, with 14 bases in the middle. The CDR3 has 14 residues. The CDR3 nucleotides are TGTGCCAGCACCCCCTCAGGGGTTTCCTACGAGCAGTACTTC. As protein: CASTPSGVSYEQYF.